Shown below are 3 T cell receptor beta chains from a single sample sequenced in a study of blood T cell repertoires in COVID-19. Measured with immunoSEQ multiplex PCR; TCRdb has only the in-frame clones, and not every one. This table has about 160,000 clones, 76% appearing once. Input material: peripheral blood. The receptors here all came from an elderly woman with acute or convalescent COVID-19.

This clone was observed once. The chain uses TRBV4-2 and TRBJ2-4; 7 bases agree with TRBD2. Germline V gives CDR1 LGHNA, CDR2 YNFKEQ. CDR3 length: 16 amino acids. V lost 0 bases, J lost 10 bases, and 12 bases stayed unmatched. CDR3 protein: CASSQDREAQRRIQYF. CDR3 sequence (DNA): TGTGCCAGCAGCCAAGATCGGGAGGCCCAACGAAGGATTCAGTACTTC.

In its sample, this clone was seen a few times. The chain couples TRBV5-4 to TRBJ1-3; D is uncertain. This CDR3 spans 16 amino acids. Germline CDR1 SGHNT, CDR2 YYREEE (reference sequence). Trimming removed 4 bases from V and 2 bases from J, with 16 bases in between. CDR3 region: CASSPGGHVAGNTIYF. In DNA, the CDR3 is TGTGCCAGCAGCCCGGGCGGGCATGTAGCTGGAAACACCATATATTTT.

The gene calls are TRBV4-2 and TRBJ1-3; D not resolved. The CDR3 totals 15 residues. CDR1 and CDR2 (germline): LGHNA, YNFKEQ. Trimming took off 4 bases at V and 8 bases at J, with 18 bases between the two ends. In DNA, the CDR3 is TGTGCCAGCAGCCCCCAACCTAACCAGAGGGACACCATATATTTT. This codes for CASSPQPNQRDTIYF.